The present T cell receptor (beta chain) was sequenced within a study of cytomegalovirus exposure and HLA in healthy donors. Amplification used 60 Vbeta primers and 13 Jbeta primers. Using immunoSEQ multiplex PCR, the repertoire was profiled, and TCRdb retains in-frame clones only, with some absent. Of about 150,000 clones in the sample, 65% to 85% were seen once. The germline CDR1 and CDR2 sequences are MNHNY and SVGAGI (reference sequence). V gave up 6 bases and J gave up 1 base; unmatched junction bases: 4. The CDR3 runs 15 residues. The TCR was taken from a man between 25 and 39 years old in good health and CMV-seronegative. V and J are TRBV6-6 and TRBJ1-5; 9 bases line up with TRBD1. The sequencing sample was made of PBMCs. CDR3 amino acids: CASRGGQGSNQPQHF. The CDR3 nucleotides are TGTGCCAGCAGAGGGGGACAGGGCAGCAATCAGCCCCAGCATTTT.